The 26 T cell receptor beta chains in this list originate from one sample, sequenced in a study of vaccination and CD4 T cells after COVID-19. No antigen has been assigned to these receptors. Sequence data for DNA of cultured CD4+ T cells were generated by the Oncomine TCR Beta short-read assay. TCRdb fed the PCR reads into MiXCR, producing one record per CDR3 protein. The top ten clones hold over 35% of a sample with some 11,000 distinct CDR3 sequences, around 44% of them seen once. Noted treatment: approximately 11-day PBMC culture with coronavirus spike peptide pools or control peptides (ViraFEST assay). Sequenced material: CD4+ T cells from blood, cultured in vitro. The receptor source for this set is a human donor who had recovered from COVID-19.

A single count supports this clonotype. The chain links TRBV2 to TRBJ1-4, with D maybe TRBD1 (5 bases). The germline V gene has CDR1 SNHLY and CDR2 FYNNEI. The CDR3 contains 15 residues. The germline V and J ends were trimmed by 6 bases and 5 bases, with 16 bases remaining between them. The CDR3 loop is CASRGGRVLNEKLFF. The DNA of the CDR3 is TGTGCCAGCAGGGGGGGTAGGGTCCTCAATGAAAAACTGTTTTTT.

DNA for the CDR3: TGTGCCAGCATCCGGGACAGGAGGGAGAAGACCCAGTACTTC. This gives the protein CASIRDRREKTQYF. The chain uses TRBV2 and TRBJ2-5; 8 bases fit TRBD1. The J segment lost 6 bases and the V segment lost 7 bases, leaving 10 bases of the junction unmatched. CDR3 length: 14 amino acids. CDR1 is SNHLY, CDR2 FYNNEI, per germline.

This chain links TRBV9 with TRBJ2-6; D remains ambiguous. CDR3 length: 17 residues. CDR1 SGDLS and CDR2 YYNGEE come from the germline V gene. Trimming removed 2 bases from V and 4 bases from J, with 16 bases in between. In DNA, the CDR3 is TGTGCCAGCAGCGTTTCCTCGGCCGCTCTCGGGGCCAACGTCCTGACTTTC. This sequence encodes CASSVSSAALGANVLTF.

The genes are TRBV11-3 and TRBJ2-3; 7 bases are a match to TRBD1. Germline V lookup: CDR1 SGHNT, CDR2 YENEEA. CDR3 size: 16 residues. V lost 5 bases, J lost 2 bases, and 10 bases stayed unmatched. This chain's CDR3 is CASSPIDREVTDTQYF. In nucleotides, the CDR3 is TGTGCCAGCAGCCCGATAGACAGGGAAGTCACAGATACGCAGTATTTT. Looking up the rest from reference TRBV11-3 and TRBJ2-3 gives the full variable domain: EAGVVQSPRYKIIEKKQPVAFWCNPISGHNTLYWYLQNLGQGPELLIRYENEEAVDDSQLPKDRFSAERLKGVDSTLKIQPAELGDSAVYLCASSPIDREVTDTQYFGPGTRLTVL.

The V and J genes are TRBV6-2 or TRBV6-3 and TRBJ2-3; TRBD1 matches 7 bases. CDR3 length: 13 amino acids. CDR1 and CDR2 from the germline V gene are MNHEY and SVGEGT. Germline trimming cut 9 bases from V and 4 bases from J; bases unmatched to any gene: 7. CDR3 amino acids: CASRGLGPDTQYF. In DNA, the CDR3 is TGTGCCAGTAGGGGGCTAGGTCCAGATACGCAGTATTTT.

The chain recombines TRBV5-1 with TRBJ1-2, with 9 nucleotides matching TRBD1. Germline values: CDR1 SGHRS, CDR2 YFSETQ. The junction had 4 bases not matched to a gene; V was cut back by 5 bases and J by 2 bases. The CDR3 covers 14 residues. The CDR3 loop is CASSTGGANYGYTF. The DNA for the CDR3 is TGCGCCAGCAGTACAGGGGGCGCCAACTATGGCTACACCTTC.

The chain carries TRBV10-1 and TRBJ1-1; possibly TRBD1 for D (6 bases). Trimming left V 6 bases short and J 2 bases short, with 10 bases between. This CDR3 region has 13 residues. Germline assignment: CDR1 WNHNN and CDR2 SYGVQD (reference sequence). CDR3 in amino acids: CASSRTANTEAFF. The CDR3 nucleotides are TGCGCCAGCAGCAGGACAGCCAACACTGAAGCTTTCTTT.

The chain carries TRBV6-1 and TRBJ1-4, with a possible D match to TRBD1 (5 bases). Looked up from germline, CDR1 is MNHNS and CDR2 is SASEGT. Trimming removed 1 base from V and 8 bases from J, with 11 bases in between. This CDR3 is 14 amino acids long. The CDR3 loop is CASSEGTPYEKLFF. In DNA form, the CDR3 reads TGTGCCAGCAGTGAAGGGACACCCTACGAAAAACTGTTTTTT.

The chain has TRBV5-1 and TRBJ2-5; perhaps TRBD2 as D (7 bases). This CDR3 spans 15 amino acids. Germline V gene lookup returns CDR1 SGHRS and CDR2 YFSETQ. The ends were cut back, 4 bases at V and 4 bases at J, with 17 bases in the middle. The DNA of the CDR3 is TGCGCCAGCAGCCTAAAGGGGGGGCGGGGAGAGACCCAGTACTTC. This sequence encodes CASSLKGGRGETQYF.

The chain employs TRBV28 and TRBJ1-2; 9 positions agree with TRBD1. After removal of 3 bases from V and 4 bases from J, the junction contained 9 bases not matched to a gene. The CDR3 has 16 amino acids. Per germline, CDR1 MDHEN and CDR2 SYDVKM. DNA of the CDR3: TGTGCCAGCAGTTTGGCCGGGACAGGGCACGGCTATGGCTACACCTTC. Translation gives CASSLAGTGHGYGYTF.

This clonotype has only a few counts. The chain links TRBV7-2 to TRBJ1-6; D unclear. Germline CDR1 SGHTA, CDR2 FQGNSA. The V gene lost 5 bases and the J gene lost 0 bases, with 17 bases spanning the gap. This CDR3 is 18 amino acids long. DNA of the CDR3: TGTGCCAGCAGCCCCCTAGGGAGTCGACTCTCCTATAATTCACCCCTCCACTTT. This encodes CASSPLGSRLSYNSPLHF.

This clonotype showed up just once. The chain has TRBV12-3 or TRBV12-4 and TRBJ1-3; 7 bases agree with TRBD1. The CDR3 has 14 residues. The ends lost 8 bases at V and 4 bases at J; junction bases unmatched: 8. As DNA, the CDR3 is TGTGCCAGCTCAGAACAGGGGCGCGGAAACACCATATATTTT. Encoded protein: CASSEQGRGNTIYF.

The chain has TRBV7-9 and TRBJ1-3, with D unclear. There are 18 residues in the CDR3. V lost 1 base to trimming and J lost 2 bases, with 18 bases between them. Germline lookup yields CDR1 SEHNR and CDR2 FQNEAQ (reference sequence). The CDR3 is CASSLEALGSRAGNTIYF. For the CDR3, the DNA is TGTGCCAGCAGCTTAGAGGCATTAGGTTCAAGGGCTGGAAACACCATATATTTT.

This clonotype is deemed large. This chain connects TRBV7-8 to TRBJ2-6; 12 nucleotides match TRBD2. Trimming at V came to 1 base and at J to 1 base, leaving 17 bases not matched to a gene. The CDR3 contains 23 residues. Germline CDR1 reads SGHVS; CDR2 reads FQNEAQ. The CDR3 DNA is TGTGCCAGCAGCTTAGTGGCGGACCCACGACTAGCGGGGGCCGTTTCTGGGGCCAACGTCCTGACTTTC. Its protein is CASSLVADPRLAGAVSGANVLTF.

The chain uses TRBV2 and TRBJ1-1; TRBD1 aligns across 7 bases. The CDR3 runs 15 residues. V was pared by 6 bases and J by 1 base, with 8 bases of the junction left unmatched. The germline gives CDR1 SNHLY, CDR2 FYNNEI. CDR3 DNA: TGTGCCAGCAGGGGGAGACAGGGCGAGAACACTGAAGCTTTCTTT. Its protein is CASRGRQGENTEAFF. The whole variable domain, filled in from reference TRBV2 and TRBJ1-1, reads EPEVTQTPSHQVTQMGQEVILRCVPISNHLYFYWYRQILGQKVEFLVSFYNNEISEKSEIFDDQFSVERPDGSNFTLKIRSTKLEDSAMYFCASRGRQGENTEAFFGQGTRLTVV.

This rearrangement joins TRBV12-3 or TRBV12-4 to TRBJ1-2; D is uncertain. This CDR3 comprises 14 residues. Trimming cost V 3 bases and J 2 bases, with 10 bases left between them. CDR3 nucleotide sequence: TGTGCCAGCAGTTTGGCACAGAGAAACTATGGCTACACCTTC. Translating it yields CASSLAQRNYGYTF.

This clonotype turned up a few times. V is TRBV27 and J is TRBJ1-6, with unresolved D. The germline V gene encodes CDR1 MNHEY and CDR2 SMNVEV (reference sequence). CDR3 length: 17 amino acids. Deletions cut 2 bases from V and 4 bases from J, with 15 bases between. For the CDR3, the DNA is TGTGCCAGCAGTTTAGAACTACGTCGGGGATATAATTCACCCCTCCACTTT. Its protein is CASSLELRRGYNSPLHF.

The chain recombines TRBV7-2 with TRBJ2-3; 8 bases line up with TRBD2. This CDR3 region has 16 residues. J lost 2 bases, V lost 5 bases, and 9 bases had no gene match. Germline CDR1 and CDR2: SGHTA and FQGNSA. The CDR3 sequence: CASSARTGGLTDTQYF. In DNA form, the CDR3 reads TGTGCCAGCAGCGCCAGGACGGGGGGGCTCACAGATACGCAGTATTTT.

Relative to its sample, this clonotype is medium-sized. The chain recombines TRBV19 with TRBJ1-3; 7 positions match TRBD1. From germline, CDR1 is LNHDA and CDR2 SQIVND (reference sequence). CDR3 length: 15 amino acids. V shed 5 bases and J 4 bases; nucleotides not matched to a gene: 8. The CDR3 sequence is CASSVSGTAGNTIYF. The CDR3 DNA sequence: TGTGCCAGTAGTGTCTCCGGGACAGCAGGAAACACCATATATTTT.

This clonotype occurred a few times. CDR3 loop: CASSENSQNTEAFF. CDR3 sequence (DNA): TGTGCCAGCAGTGAAAACAGCCAGAACACTGAAGCTTTCTTT. The V and J genes are TRBV2 and TRBJ1-1; D remains ambiguous. CDR3 size: 14 residues. Germline-derived CDR1 and CDR2 are SNHLY and FYNNEI. V lost 2 bases to trimming and J lost 1 base, with 8 bases between them.

This clonotype was counted between two and nine times. The rearrangement links TRBV19 to TRBJ1-6, with D possibly matching TRBD1 (5 bases). This CDR3 contains 15 residues. CDR1 is LNHDA, CDR2 SQIVND, per germline (reference sequence). V was shortened by 7 bases and J by 0 bases, with 10 bases between the two germline ends. The chain's CDR3 is CASMEGSSYNSPLHF. In DNA form, the CDR3 reads TGTGCCAGTATGGAGGGGAGCTCCTATAATTCACCCCTCCACTTT.

The chain couples TRBV25-1 to TRBJ1-6, with TRBD1 matching over 9 bases. The J segment lost 6 bases and the V segment lost 0 bases, leaving 3 bases of the junction unmatched. Germline CDR1 and CDR2: MGHDK and SYGVNS. This CDR3 has 16 amino acids. CDR3 loop: CASSEYRGQGNSPLHF. The CDR3 DNA reads as TGTGCCAGCAGTGAATACAGGGGACAGGGTAATTCACCCCTCCACTTT. Drawing the rest from reference TRBV25-1 and TRBJ1-6, the complete variable domain is EADIYQTPRYLVIGTGKKITLECSQTMGHDKMYWYQQDPGMELHLIHYSYGVNSTEKGDLSSESTVSRIRTEHFPLTLESARPSHTSQYLCASSEYRGQGNSPLHFGNGTRLTVT.

This clonotype is labeled medium-sized. J is TRBJ2-1 and V is TRBV19; perhaps TRBD2 as D (6 bases). The germline gives CDR1 LNHDA, CDR2 SQIVND (reference sequence). This CDR3 has 14 residues. V was clipped by 3 bases and J by 6 bases, with 12 bases between them. CDR3: CASSIPGGVNEQFF. In DNA form, the CDR3 reads TGTGCCAGTAGTATCCCCGGGGGTGTCAATGAGCAGTTCTTC.

In DNA, the CDR3 is TGTGCCAGCAGTCTCAGTCAGGGCAATCAGCCCCAGCATTTT. Its protein is CASSLSQGNQPQHF. This chain links TRBV6-1 with TRBJ1-5; D gene unclear. V lost 5 bases to trimming and J lost 2 bases, with 10 bases between them. The germline V gene has CDR1 MNHNS and CDR2 SASEGT. CDR3 length: 14 residues.

This chain joins TRBV25-1 and TRBJ2-7; a weak D match, TRBD1 (5 bases). Looked up from germline, CDR1 is MGHDK and CDR2 is SYGVNS. CDR3 size: 15 residues. The ends were cut back, 6 bases at V and 0 bases at J, with 15 bases in the middle. CDR3 region: CASSSHQGYSYEQYF. The CDR3 DNA reads as TGTGCCAGCAGCAGTCACCAGGGTTACTCCTACGAGCAGTACTTC.

The chain couples TRBV7-8 to TRBJ2-7, with TRBD1 matching over 8 bases. This CDR3 has 14 residues. CDR1 is SGHVS, CDR2 FQNEAQ, per germline. V lost 4 bases, J lost 3 bases, and 5 bases stayed unmatched. For the CDR3, the DNA is TGTGCCAGCAGCTCCGGGACAGGTATCTACGAGCAGTACTTC. It specifies CASSSGTGIYEQYF.